The T cell receptor beta chain under discussion was sequenced for a study of cytomegalovirus exposure and HLA in healthy donors. The PCR employed 60 Vbeta primers together with 13 Jbeta primers. Assay used: immunoSEQ multiplex PCR; TCRdb lists only in-frame clones, some missing. The sample contains about 94,000 clones, around 74% of which appear only once. The CDR3 extends over 17 amino acids. V was pared by 4 bases and J by 3 bases, with 20 bases between. Findings and caveats of the study: Most subjects had HLA-A and HLA-B alleles reportedly predicted accurately by TCR beta sequences.

A word on this clone: Its antigen is not identified.

The origin of this receptor is a middle-aged man in good health and CMV-seropositive. Sequenced: PBMCs. The chain combines TRBV23-1 with TRBJ2-3, with D perhaps TRBD1 (6 bases). TRBV23-1 is marked as an open reading frame, function uncertain. In nucleotides, the CDR3 is TGCGCCAGCAGTCTGAACCCCGGGACACGAGCTACAGATACGCAGTATTTT. As protein: CASSLNPGTRATDTQYF.